The 25 T cell receptor beta chains below were found in one sample sequenced in a study of cytomegalovirus exposure and HLA in healthy donors. The PCR made use of 60 Vbeta and 13 Jbeta primers. The table came from immunoSEQ multiplex PCR; TCRdb's copy has only in-frame clones and leaves some out. The repertoire includes 100,000 or so clones, around 84% of them detected once, and 1% to 1.5% sits in the top ten. The sample taken for sequencing was PBMCs. Source of these receptors: a man aged 30 to 39 in good health and CMV-seronegative.

Worth noting for this clone: The junction departs from germline at one end; a sequencing error may be responsible. The identical CDR3 is also encoded by other nucleotide sequences in the sample. The CDR3 DNA follows: TGTGCAAGCAGCTTAGCAAGCCTATCGCCTGAAGCTTTCTTT. This gives the protein CASSLASLSPEAFF. The rearrangement joins TRBV7-9 to TRBJ1-1; the D is unclear. Germline lookup yields CDR1 SEHNR and CDR2 FQNEAQ (reference sequence). The CDR3 runs to 14 residues.

The chain is built from TRBV4-1 and TRBJ2-5; a possible D gene is TRBD1 (6 bases). Germline V gene lookup returns CDR1 MGHRA and CDR2 YSYEKL. CDR3 length: 14 residues. Trimming shortened V by 3 bases and J by 2 bases, and 10 bases separated the two germline ends. The CDR3 here is CASSQSTGQETQYF. CDR3 DNA: TGCGCCAGCAGCCAGTCAACAGGGCAAGAGACCCAGTACTTC.

The rearrangement links TRBV15 to TRBJ2-1, with 12 nucleotides matching TRBD2. The V and J ends lost 6 bases and 6 bases, in that order; junction bases with no gene match: 21. Germline CDR1 reads LNHNV; CDR2 reads YYDKDF (reference sequence). The CDR3 consists of 20 residues. CDR3 sequence reads: CATRERSLAGGVLNSNEQFF. The CDR3 DNA reads as TGTGCCACCAGAGAAAGAAGTCTAGCGGGGGGGGTGCTTAATTCCAATGAGCAGTTCTTC.

The V and J genes are TRBV7-8 and TRBJ1-1, with TRBD1 as a possible D gene (6 bases). The CDR3 runs to 14 residues. Germline lookup yields CDR1 SGHVS and CDR2 FQNEAQ. The ends were cut back, 2 bases at V and 5 bases at J, with 12 bases in the middle. The CDR3 region is CASSLTGPGTEAFF. CDR3 bases: TGTGCCAGCAGCTTAACAGGGCCGGGGACTGAAGCTTTCTTT.

In DNA form, the CDR3 reads TGTGCCAGCAGTTTATATAAACAGGAGAGCTCCTACAATGAGCAGTTCTTC. Its translation is CASSLYKQESSYNEQFF. This chain links TRBV28 with TRBJ2-1; perhaps TRBD1 as D (5 bases). The V end lost 1 base, the J end lost 0 bases, and 13 bases lay between the germline ends. CDR1 is MDHEN and CDR2 is SYDVKM in the germline V gene. The CDR3 length is 17 residues.

The chain couples TRBV27 to TRBJ2-3; 13 bases are a match to TRBD2. The germline CDR1 and CDR2 sequences are MNHEY and SMNVEV (reference sequence). The junction had 9 bases not matched to a gene; V was cut back by 7 bases and J by 5 bases. This CDR3 spans 16 amino acids. CDR3: CASNRGLAGMEDTQYF. The DNA for the CDR3 is TGTGCCAGCAATAGGGGACTAGCGGGGATGGAAGATACGCAGTATTTT.

About this clone: One end of the junction does not line up with germline, which may come from a read error. The V gene is TRBV6-5, the J gene TRBJ1-2; D is uncertain. Germline V gives CDR1 MNHEY, CDR2 SVGAGI. The CDR3 sequence is 12 residues long. Here the CDR3 DNA reads TGTGCCAGTAGTTCGGGAGACTATGGCTACACCTTC. This sequence encodes CASSSGDYGYTF.

The rearrangement uses TRBV25-1 and TRBJ1-1; 10 bases match TRBD1. The CDR3 is 15 residues long. Germline CDR1 MGHDK, CDR2 SYGVNS. Germline trimming cut 3 bases from V and 5 bases from J; bases unmatched to any gene: 6. This chain's CDR3 is CASSDTGTGETEAFF. Here the CDR3 DNA reads TGTGCCAGCAGTGACACCGGGACAGGGGAGACTGAAGCTTTCTTT.

The chain employs TRBV9 and TRBJ1-6, with no clear D. Per germline, CDR1 SGDLS and CDR2 YYNGEE. The germline V and J ends were trimmed by 0 bases and 7 bases, with 8 bases remaining between them. The length of the CDR3 is 14 residues. In DNA, the CDR3 is TGTGCCAGCAGCGTAGTGGAGGGCAATTCACCCCTCCACTTT. Translated: CASSVVEGNSPLHF.

The chain joins TRBV6-7 to TRBJ1-1; the D is unclear. TRBV6-7 is an open reading frame, and its role is uncertain. The V gene lost 7 bases and the J gene lost 5 bases, with 8 bases spanning the gap. The CDR3 has 11 amino acids. The CDR3 coding sequence is TGTGCCAGCACCTCCCCGACTGAAGCTTTCTTT. Its protein product is CASTSPTEAFF.

The chain couples TRBV4-1 to TRBJ1-2, with 7 bases fitting TRBD1. V shed 4 bases, J shed 6 bases, and the junction held 11 bases outside the gene matches. Germline assignment: CDR1 MGHRA and CDR2 YSYEKL. This CDR3 spans 15 amino acids. CDR3 region: CASSPWGQRVDGYTF. CDR3 nucleotides: TGCGCCAGCAGCCCCTGGGGACAGAGGGTGGATGGCTACACCTTC.

This chain joins TRBV2 and TRBJ2-7; D gene ambiguous. V lost 7 bases and J lost 1, with 14 bases in between. Germline CDR1 and CDR2: SNHLY and FYNNEI. The CDR3 is made up of 14 amino acids. CDR3 DNA sequence: TGTGCCAGCAACGGTAGTCCCCGGTCCTACGAGCAGTACTTC. It translates to CASNGSPRSYEQYF.

The V call is TRBV19, the J call TRBJ1-2, with D possibly matching TRBD1 (5 bases). CDR1 and CDR2 (germline): LNHDA, SQIVND (reference sequence). This CDR3 contains 12 residues. V lost 6 bases, J lost 5 bases, and 10 bases lay in between. CDR3 loop: CASSRQYYGYTF. In DNA, the CDR3 is TGTGCCAGTAGCCGACAGTATTATGGCTACACCTTC.

The J gene is TRBJ1-1, the V gene TRBV29-1, with D possibly being TRBD1 (6 bases). Trimming left V 7 bases short and J 3 bases short, with 15 bases between. The CDR3 extends over 13 amino acids. Germline V gene data show CDR1 as SQVTM and CDR2 as ANQGSEA. CDR3 amino acids: CSGTGNGDTEAFF. The CDR3 region has the DNA TGCAGCGGAACAGGGAATGGGGACACTGAAGCTTTCTTT.

The rearrangement joins TRBV18 to TRBJ2-7; 7 bases align to TRBD2. The germline gives CDR1 KGHSH, CDR2 LQKENI. With V trimmed by 2 bases and J by 2 bases, 3 bases remained unmatched. There are 14 residues in the CDR3. The CDR3: CASSPREGPYEQYF. CDR3 in DNA: TGTGCCAGCTCACCAAGGGAGGGTCCCTACGAGCAGTACTTC.

V gene TRBV6-6 combines with J gene TRBJ1-2, with 7 bases matching TRBD1. V lost 5 bases to trimming and J lost 4 bases; unmatched junction nucleotides: 7. The CDR3 runs to 14 residues. Germline V gene lookup returns CDR1 MNHNY and CDR2 SVGAGI (reference sequence). The CDR3 region is CASSPRQGAYGYTF. The CDR3 DNA reads TGTGCCAGCAGTCCCCGACAGGGAGCCTATGGCTACACCTTC.

The rearrangement uses TRBV20-1 and TRBJ1-1; D is ambiguous. The germline CDR1 and CDR2 sequences are DFQATT and SNEGSKA (reference sequence). The CDR3 extends over 10 amino acids. Trimming pared 2 bases from V and 4 bases from J, leaving 2 bases between. The CDR3 sequence: CSARRTEAFF. The CDR3 coding sequence is TGCAGTGCTAGACGCACTGAAGCTTTCTTT.

J is TRBJ2-1 and V is TRBV7-2; 8 bases match TRBD1. Germline loops: CDR1 SGHTA, CDR2 FQGNSA. With V trimmed by 1 base and J by 10 bases, 12 bases remained unmatched. The CDR3 extends over 16 amino acids. The CDR3, as DNA: TGTGCCAGCAGCTTAGGAGGACAGGGTCTGGCGGGGGAGCAGTTCTTC. Protein: CASSLGGQGLAGEQFF.

The chain employs TRBV6-5 and TRBJ2-3, with TRBD2 identical over 13 bases. CDR1 MNHEY and CDR2 SVGAGI come from the germline V gene. Losses at the gene ends were 6 bases for V and 6 bases for J; bases not matched to a gene: 6. CDR3 length: 15 residues. CDR3 DNA: TGTGCCAGCAGACTGGGACTAGCGGGAATGGATACGCAGTATTTT. Translating it yields CASRLGLAGMDTQYF.

V usage is TRBV7-9 and J usage is TRBJ1-6, with D uncertain. The V end lost 1 base, the J end lost 8 bases, and 12 bases lay between the germline ends. CDR1 is SEHNR and CDR2 is FQNEAQ in the germline V gene (reference sequence). This CDR3 spans 15 amino acids. As DNA, the CDR3 is TGTGCCAGCAGCTTAGGCACTCATTTGGATTCACCCCTCCACTTT. As protein: CASSLGTHLDSPLHF.

The CDR3 nucleotides read TGTGCCAGCAGCTTAGACACAGGGGGAACAGATACGCAGTATTTT. This codes for CASSLDTGGTDTQYF. The chain combines TRBV11-2 with TRBJ2-3; the match to TRBD1 covers 8 bases. V was pared by 0 bases and J by 3 bases, with 2 bases of the junction left unmatched. Germline V CDR1 and CDR2: SGHAT, FQNNGV. The CDR3 loop spans 15 amino acids.

The chain couples TRBV27 to TRBJ1-1, with D maybe TRBD1 (5 bases). The germline CDR1 and CDR2 sequences are MNHEY and SMNVEV (reference sequence). The V end was cut by 3 bases, the J end by 4 bases, with 12 bases between. The CDR3 is made up of 14 amino acids. CDR3 nucleotides: TGTGCCAGCAGTTTGCTGGGGGGAAGCACTGAAGCTTTCTTT. This gives the protein CASSLLGGSTEAFF.

The rearrangement uses TRBV11-2 and TRBJ1-3, with D hard to call. V gave up 2 bases and J gave up 0 bases, with 5 bases separating them. From germline, CDR1 is SGHAT and CDR2 FQNNGV. This CDR3 has 14 residues. The CDR3 reads CASSLRSSGNTIYF. The CDR3 coding sequence is TGTGCCAGCAGCTTAAGGAGCTCTGGAAACACCATATATTTT.

The genes are TRBV6-5 and TRBJ2-7; TRBD2 matches 7 bases. CDR3 length equals 15 residues. V dropped 6 bases and J dropped 0; count of bases not matched to a gene: 8. The germline gives CDR1 MNHEY, CDR2 SVGAGI. Here the CDR3 DNA reads TGTGCCAGCAGAAAGTACCCGGGGGGCTCCTACGAGCAGTACTTC. Translated, it gives CASRKYPGGSYEQYF.

V gene TRBV2 combines with J gene TRBJ2-1, with 7 bases fitting TRBD1. Germline V CDR1 and CDR2: SNHLY, FYNNEI. The CDR3 is made up of 11 amino acids. The J segment lost 7 bases and the V segment lost 8 bases, leaving 2 bases of the junction unmatched. The CDR3 sequence: CASDRENEQFF. The CDR3 DNA sequence: TGTGCCAGCGACAGGGAGAATGAGCAGTTCTTC.